This T cell receptor (beta chain) was sequenced for a study of OX40 agonist ivuxolimab in advanced cancers. This CDR3 contains 14 residues. Germline CDR1 is MDHEN and CDR2 is SYDVKM. With 3 bases removed from V and 3 bases from J, the gap between germline ends came to 10 bases. As concerns this clone: Other DNA sequences in this sample translate to the same CDR3.

Clones were sequenced by immunoSEQ multiplex PCR, and TCRdb holds only the in-frame ones, with some missing. The table records tens of thousands of clones, 70% to 90% of them present only once. V gene TRBV28 combines with J gene TRBJ2-3, with a tentative D call TRBD2 (6 bases). The sample here was CD4+ or CD8+ T cells sorted from blood, taken in a trial of the OX40 agonist ivuxolimab. This clonotype was sampled from an adult with an advanced solid tumor such as melanoma, head and neck, liver or kidney cancer. This CDR3 is CASSFVAGTDTQYF. CDR3 DNA: TGTGCCAGCAGTTTCGTGGCGGGAACAGATACGCAGTATTTT.